The 13 T cell receptor beta chains in this list originate from one sample, sequenced in a study of T cell responses to AZD1222 COVID-19 vaccine. Assay used: immunoSEQ multiplex PCR; TCRdb lists only in-frame clones, some missing. This table holds over 100,000 clones, roughly nine tenths found once. The starting material was peripheral blood, obtained on day 0 of AZD1222 vaccination. The receptors were sampled from an adult in good health.

The J gene is TRBJ2-7, the V gene TRBV5-1; D ambiguous. This CDR3 region has 15 residues. The V end was cut by 0 bases, the J end by 0 bases, with 10 bases between. CDR1 is SGHRS, CDR2 YFSETQ, per germline. The CDR3 sequence is CASSLAGDPSYEQYF. In DNA form, the CDR3 reads TGCGCCAGCAGCTTGGCGGGCGATCCCTCCTACGAGCAGTACTTC.

This clone was observed once. This chain uses TRBV7-2 with TRBJ2-7; no clear D gene. V was shortened by 4 bases and J by 3 bases, with 7 bases between the two germline ends. The CDR3 is made up of 12 amino acids. In germline, CDR1 is SGHTA, CDR2 FQGNSA. CDR3 nucleotide sequence: TGTGCCAGCAGCTCAATTTACTACGAGCAGTACTTC. Translation gives CASSSIYYEQYF.

The chain has TRBV3-1 (or the pseudogene TRBV3-2) and TRBJ2-7; TRBD2 matches 8 bases. V lost 5 bases, J lost 4 bases, and 7 bases stayed unmatched. There are 14 residues in the CDR3. The germline V gene has CDR1 LGHDT and CDR2 YNNKEL (reference sequence). The CDR3 DNA is TGTGCCAGCAGCGAGATAGCGGGGCCGTACGAGCAGTACTTC. Translating gives CASSEIAGPYEQYF.

The V call is TRBV6-5, the J call TRBJ1-1; no definite D call. This CDR3 comprises 14 residues. V dropped 0 bases and J dropped 5 bases, with 10 bases sitting between them. The germline V gene encodes CDR1 MNHEY and CDR2 SVGAGI. The CDR3 is CASSYSQGPTEAFF. DNA for the CDR3: TGTGCCAGCAGTTACTCGCAAGGGCCAACTGAAGCTTTCTTT.

The rearrangement uses TRBV19 and TRBJ1-2; no reliable D call. The length of the CDR3 is 14 residues. V lost 5 bases and J 4 bases, leaving 14 bases between the germline ends. The germline gives CDR1 LNHDA, CDR2 SQIVND (reference sequence). The CDR3 protein is CASSAHIDLYGYTF. The CDR3 nucleotides are TGTGCCAGTAGTGCCCACATCGACCTCTATGGCTACACCTTC.

The gene calls are TRBV19 and TRBJ1-1; D is perhaps TRBD1 (5 bases). This CDR3 has 20 residues. Germline lookup yields CDR1 LNHDA and CDR2 SQIVND (reference sequence). The ends were cut back, 3 bases at V and 5 bases at J, with 31 bases in the middle. The CDR3 coding sequence is TGTGCCAGTAGTATCCTCTCCCATTCAGGGTGGGAGGTCGAGGCTACTGAAGCTTTCTTT. It is translated as CASSILSHSGWEVEATEAFF.

The chain joins TRBV4-3 to TRBJ2-6, with D perhaps TRBD1 (6 bases). Trimming cost V 1 base and J 3 bases, with 16 bases left between them. Germline V gives CDR1 LGHNA, CDR2 YSLEER. The length of the CDR3 is 18 residues. The CDR3 here is CASSQAPPGAGGANVLTF. Here the CDR3 DNA reads TGCGCCAGCAGCCAAGCCCCCCCAGGGGCAGGTGGGGCCAACGTCCTGACTTTC.

This chain joins TRBV19 and TRBJ1-1, with D possibly being TRBD1 (5 bases). Trimming stripped 7 bases from V and 3 bases from J, with 12 bases between. The CDR3 spans 13 residues. CDR1 LNHDA and CDR2 SQIVND come from the germline V gene (reference sequence). In DNA, the CDR3 is TGTGCCAGTAACCAGGGTGCGGACACTGAAGCTTTCTTT. This codes for CASNQGADTEAFF.

The V and J genes are TRBV30 and TRBJ2-3; D perhaps matches TRBD2 (5 bases). Trimming took off 0 bases at V and 5 bases at J, with 12 bases between the two ends. Germline CDR1 is GTSNPN and CDR2 is SVGIG (reference sequence). CDR3 length equals 14 residues. This CDR3 is CAWSVLEAIDTQYF. For the CDR3, the DNA is TGTGCCTGGAGTGTACTAGAGGCGATAGATACGCAGTATTTT. Together with reference TRBV30 and TRBJ2-3, the CDR3 gives the full variable domain: SQTIHQWPATLVQPVGSPLSLECTVEGTSNPNLYWYRQAAGRGLQLLFYSVGIGQISSEVPQNLSASRPQDRQFILSSKKLLLSDSGFYLCAWSVLEAIDTQYFGPGTRLTVL.

CDR3 loop: CASTDRAGSALHF. The CDR3 DNA reads TGTGCCAGCACCGACCGAGCCGGGTCGGCCCTCCACTTT. The gene calls are TRBV12-3 or TRBV12-4 and TRBJ1-6; unclear D gene. The V gene lost 7 bases and the J gene lost 14 bases, with 18 bases spanning the gap. The CDR3 covers 13 residues.

CDR3 DNA sequence: TGTGCCAGCAGTGACCCCCTCGGGGGCATCTATGGCTACACCTTC. Its translation: CASSDPLGGIYGYTF. This chain connects TRBV6-4 to TRBJ1-2, with a weak D call TRBD1 (6 bases). V dropped 2 bases and J dropped 4 bases, with 14 bases sitting between them. This CDR3 contains 15 residues. In germline, CDR1 is MRHNA, CDR2 SNTAGT.

This clone was seen only a few times. This rearrangement joins TRBV5-1 to TRBJ1-2, with D uncertain. The V end lost 2 bases, the J end lost 8 bases, and 19 bases lay between the germline ends. The germline CDR1 and CDR2 sequences are SGHRS and YFSETQ. The CDR3 loop spans 15 amino acids. Here the CDR3 reads CASSFAEVLTGGYTF. CDR3 DNA: TGCGCCAGCAGCTTCGCAGAGGTTCTCACTGGAGGCTACACCTTC.

This chain connects TRBV12-3 or TRBV12-4 to TRBJ2-2; D might be TRBD1 or TRBD2, each matching 5 bases. Trimming removed 3 bases at V and 9 bases at J, with 8 bases between. There are 12 residues in the CDR3. The CDR3, as DNA: TGTGCCAGCAGTTTTCCGGGGCGGGAGCTGTTTTTT. Protein product: CASSFPGRELFF.